This T cell receptor beta chain was identified during a study of blood T cell repertoires in COVID-19. Study summary: COVID-19 samples from acute and convalescent phases originated in the United States, Italy and Spain. In each case, the material was cDNA or gDNA derived from T cells, B-cell-depleted T cells, or PBMCs.

This clone has just a few counts. Authors' analysis steps: Amplifying reference gene primers gave estimates of nucleated cell counts. TCRdb's copy holds only in-frame clones and misses some; the assay was immunoSEQ multiplex PCR. The V and J calls and clone size are taken from that table; D and trimming were inferred from the DNA. The sample holds roughly 71,000 clones; 80% to 90% are singletons and the top ten take 2%. Germline CDR1 reads SGHTA; CDR2 reads FQGNSA. The CDR3 runs 14 residues. Trimming shortened V by 3 bases and J by 8 bases, and 16 bases separated the two germline ends. V and J are TRBV7-2 and TRBJ1-2; D unclear. Sequences were obtained from peripheral blood. The origin of this receptor is a man aged 25 to 45 with acute or convalescent COVID-19. As DNA, the CDR3 is TGTGCCAGCAGCTTGGCTCCCGGGCCGGGAGGCTACACCTTC. This translates into CASSLAPGPGGYTF.